This T cell receptor beta chain was recorded in a study of blood T cell repertoires in COVID-19. Turning to the study itself: Acute-phase and convalescent COVID-19 samples originated in the United States, Italy and Spain.

Seattle patient enrollment occurred during active infection, with longitudinal follow-up thereafter. Data came from immunoSEQ multiplex PCR; TCRdb stores just in-frame clones and leaves some out. In the table there are approximately 70,000 clones, approximately 90% of which are singletons. Germline loops: CDR1 DFQATT, CDR2 SNEGSKA (reference sequence). This CDR3 has 11 amino acids. V shed 2 bases and J shed 3 bases, with 5 bases lying between them. V and J are TRBV20-1 and TRBJ2-7, with D uncertain. The clonotype comes from a woman in her forties or fifties with COVID-19, enrolled during active disease. The sample was peripheral blood. This CDR3 reads CSARRIYEQYF. CDR3 nucleotide sequence: TGCAGTGCTAGACGTATCTACGAGCAGTACTTC.